The text below deals with one T cell receptor (beta chain). Antigen: not known. The data are from a study of cytomegalovirus exposure and HLA in healthy donors. The CDR3 totals 13 residues. The V gene lost 0 bases and the J gene lost 5 bases, with 10 bases spanning the gap. Germline V CDR1 and CDR2: GTSNPN, SVGIG (reference sequence). Broader study findings: Within an earlier analysis, most TCR beta V segments proved productive either about 90% or about 30% of the time. In vitro work confirmed that a few CMV-associated chains recognize CMV antigens. The later analysis indicated that the majority of CMV-associated TCR beta chains appeared HLA-restricted.

The PCR ran on 60 Vbeta and 13 Jbeta primers. Generated by immunoSEQ multiplex PCR, the TCRdb table keeps only in-frame clones and is missing some. The sample yields 100,000 to 150,000 clones, about three quarters seen once. Sequenced: PBMCs. The chain combines TRBV30 with TRBJ1-1; D is ambiguous. The origin of this receptor is a man aged 35-49 years in good health and CMV-seropositive. CDR3 nucleotides: TGTGCCTGGAGTGTAGAAGCGAGAACTGAAGCTTTCTTT. Protein sequence: CAWSVEARTEAFF.